This is a list of T cell receptor beta chains from one sample in a study of shared clonotypes between healthy human individuals. Some clones are missing from TCRdb's copy, which holds only in-frame ones; the method was immunoSEQ multiplex PCR. Among hundreds of thousands of clones listed, approximately 97% were seen once. The sample comprised naive CD4+ T cells sorted from blood. The receptors were gathered from a woman aged 30 to 39 in good health. CDR3s include the opening cysteine and the closing phenylalanine or tryptophan. The D gene is left open where the match is weak.

d_gene: .
v_gene: TRBV5-1
j_gene: TRBJ2-3
CDR3nt: TGCGCCAGCAGCGCGACCCCCTCCGGGCCAGATACGCAGTATTTT
CDR3aa: CASSATPSGPDTQYF

d_gene: TRBD2
v_gene: TRBV11-2
j_gene: TRBJ2-1
CDR3nt: TGTGCCAGCAGCTTAGGACTAGCGGGAGGGCCTGGTGTGGGGCAGTTCTTC
CDR3aa: CASSLGLAGGPGVGQFF

d_gene: TRBD2
v_gene: TRBV10-3
j_gene: TRBJ2-4
CDR3nt: TGTGCCATCAGCCCGACTAGCGGAAACATTCAGTACTTC
CDR3aa: CAISPTSGNIQYF

d_gene: .
v_gene: TRBV15
j_gene: TRBJ1-1
CDR3nt: TGTGCCACCAGCAGAGACGACGCATTAGGGACTTTCTTT
CDR3aa: CATSRDDALGTFF

d_gene: TRBD1
v_gene: TRBV11-2
j_gene: TRBJ1-2
CDR3nt: TGTGCCAGCAGCTTAAAGAGGACAGGGGGCAATGGCTACACCTTC
CDR3aa: CASSLKRTGGNGYTF

d_gene: .
v_gene: TRBV11-3
j_gene: TRBJ1-5
CDR3nt: TGTGCCAGCAGCCCCGGGGTTAGCAATCAGCCCCAGCATTTT
CDR3aa: CASSPGVSNQPQHF

d_gene: .
v_gene: TRBV7-8
j_gene: TRBJ2-7
CDR3nt: TGTGCCAGCAGCTTAGACCCGGGGTCCTACGAGCAGTACTTC
CDR3aa: CASSLDPGSYEQYF

d_gene: .
v_gene: TRBV7-2
j_gene: TRBJ2-2
CDR3nt: TGTGCCAGCGGATTTAGCGACACCGGGGAGCTGTTTTTT
CDR3aa: CASGFSDTGELFF

d_gene: TRBD1
v_gene: TRBV19
j_gene: TRBJ2-2
CDR3nt: TGTGCCAGTAGTACACCGGGACAGGACACCGGGGAGCTGTTTTTT
CDR3aa: CASSTPGQDTGELFF

d_gene: .
v_gene: TRBV6-1
j_gene: TRBJ1-5
CDR3nt: TGTGCCAGCAGTGCGGGACCCCCTAGCAATCAGCCCCAGCATTTT
CDR3aa: CASSAGPPSNQPQHF

d_gene: .
v_gene: TRBV6-5
j_gene: TRBJ1-3
CDR3nt: TGTGCCGCCTGCTGTTCCGCTGGGGGAAACACCATATATTTT
CDR3aa: CAACCSAGGNTIYF

d_gene: .
v_gene: TRBV9
j_gene: TRBJ2-3
CDR3nt: TGTGCCAGCAGCGTAGTAGGGGGTGGAACGACTAGCACAGATACGCAGTATTTT
CDR3aa: CASSVVGGGTTSTDTQYF

d_gene: TRBD1
v_gene: TRBV28
j_gene: TRBJ1-5
CDR3nt: TGTGCCAGCAGGAGGGGGGACAGGACCTTTAGCAATCAGCCCCAGCATTTT
CDR3aa: CASRRGDRTFSNQPQHF

d_gene: TRBD2
v_gene: TRBV28
j_gene: TRBJ2-3
CDR3nt: TGTGCCAGCAGTTTACCTAGCGGGAGGGTGGATACGCAGTATTTT
CDR3aa: CASSLPSGRVDTQYF

d_gene: TRBD1
v_gene: TRBV28
j_gene: TRBJ1-1
CDR3nt: TGTGCCAGCAGTCGGGGGGACAGGGGCATGAACACTGAAGCTTTCTTT
CDR3aa: CASSRGDRGMNTEAFF